This entry is about one TCR beta chain. Libraries were prepared by immunoSEQ multiplex PCR; TCRdb keeps only in-frame clonotypes and omits some of them. This table has 300,000 to 400,000 clones, just over 85% appearing once. This sample is part of a study of blood T cell repertoires in COVID-19. Across the whole study: Sources were T cells, B-cell-depleted T cells, or PBMCs; the material itself was cDNA or gDNA.

Recruitment covered about 25 US areas and drew participants whose ages spanned roughly 18 to 100 years. Categorization into cohorts depended on clinical history that participants reported. The sample was PBMCs or T cells enriched from blood (not recorded which). This receptor was obtained from a woman aged 40 to 50 with acute COVID-19.

CDR3 region: CASSQSGVFDPPLHF. The CDR3 DNA sequence: TGTGCCAGCAGCCAATCCGGGGTCTTCGATCCACCCCTCCACTTT. The genes are TRBV3-1 (or the pseudogene TRBV3-2) and TRBJ1-6; no clear D gene. V was clipped by 2 bases and J by 11 bases, with 16 bases between them. CDR1 is LGHDT, CDR2 YNNKEL, per germline (reference sequence). The CDR3 runs to 15 residues.